A single sample is the source of the 18 T cell receptor beta chains below, sequenced in a study of beta chain features in type 1 diabetes. The entirety of the isolated RNA underwent reverse transcription, so expressed TCRB transcripts were sequenced. Method: immunoSEQ multiplex PCR; TCRdb's copy keeps in-frame clones and lacks some. The sample comprises about 140,000 clones, 9.5% to 10% of which are singletons, and 0.5% to 0.65% rests with the top ten. The sequenced sample was central memory CD4+ T cells from blood. These receptors all stem from a middle-aged woman in good health.

Only a few counts were recorded for this clone. This sequence joins TRBV19 and TRBJ2-5, with 8 bases matching TRBD2. This CDR3 is built from 15 residues. The V gene end was trimmed by 1 base and the J gene end by 5 bases; junction bases not matched to a gene: 6. Germline V gives CDR1 LNHDA, CDR2 SQIVND (reference sequence). CDR3 DNA: TGTGCCAGTAGTATAGCGGGGGGGCTGGGGGAGACCCAGTACTTC. Translated, it gives CASSIAGGLGETQYF.

The chain joins TRBV6-5 to TRBJ1-6; D is uncertain. The CDR3 extends over 15 amino acids. V was trimmed by 2 bases and J by 5 bases, leaving 10 bases between them. CDR1 and CDR2 from the germline V gene are MNHEY and SVGAGI. For the CDR3, the DNA is TGTGCCAGCAGTTACCAGGTTGATAATAATTCACCCCTCCACTTT. Translated: CASSYQVDNNSPLHF.

This clone was observed a few times. The chain combines TRBV19 with TRBJ1-1; 11 bases are a match to TRBD1. V trimming: 6 bases; J trimming: 7 bases; junction bases outside the gene matches: 7. Germline V gene sequence: CDR1 LNHDA, CDR2 SQIVND (reference sequence). This CDR3 contains 14 residues. The CDR3, as DNA: TGTGCCAGTAGGGACGGACAGGGGGCGGGTGAAGCTTTCTTT. Translated: CASRDGQGAGEAFF.

This chain joins TRBV10-3 and TRBJ2-3; 7 nucleotides line up with TRBD1. V lost 4 bases, J lost 0 bases, and 4 bases stayed unmatched. This CDR3 comprises 15 residues. Germline-derived CDR1 and CDR2 are ENHRY and SYGVKD. DNA of the CDR3: TGTGCCATCAGTGCTGGACAGGAAAGCACAGATACGCAGTATTTT. This translates into CAISAGQESTDTQYF.

The table lists this clone with many counts. The chain combines TRBV13 with TRBJ2-1, with TRBD1 identical over 8 bases. V lost 5 bases to trimming and J lost 4 bases; unmatched junction nucleotides: 10. Per the germline V gene, CDR1 is PRHDT and CDR2 is FYEKMQ (reference sequence). The CDR3 spans 16 residues. The CDR3 nucleotides read TGTGCCAGCAGCCCTCGACAGGGGAGAGGTTACAATGAGCAGTTCTTC. It yields the protein CASSPRQGRGYNEQFF.

In its sample, this clone was seen many times. The gene calls are TRBV14 and TRBJ1-4, with D tentatively TRBD1 (6 bases). V lost 5 bases and J 8 bases, leaving 15 bases between the germline ends. Per germline, CDR1 SGHDN and CDR2 FVKESK. This CDR3 has 14 amino acids. The DNA of the CDR3 is TGTGCCAGCAGCAGAGGGACAAGAGGAGAAAAACTGTTTTTT. This codes for CASSRGTRGEKLFF.

In this sample, this clone turned up a few times. This chain joins TRBV10-3 and TRBJ2-1; 9 bases agree with TRBD1. Germline-derived CDR1 and CDR2 are ENHRY and SYGVKD. The ends lost 10 bases at V and 9 bases at J; junction bases unmatched: 4. The CDR3 is 11 residues long. The CDR3 loop is CATGTGFEQFF. CDR3 in DNA: TGTGCCACCGGGACAGGGTTTGAGCAGTTCTTC.

V and J are TRBV28 and TRBJ1-3; the match to TRBD1 covers 7 bases. Germline lookup yields CDR1 MDHEN and CDR2 SYDVKM. Unmatched junction bases numbered 14, after V lost 1 base and J lost 2 bases. CDR3 length: 19 residues. The CDR3 protein is CASSLFWWDSSRTGNTIYF. The CDR3 DNA reads as TGTGCCAGCAGTTTATTCTGGTGGGACAGTTCAAGAACTGGAAACACCATATATTTT.

The chain employs TRBV10-3 and TRBJ2-5; D perhaps matches TRBD2 (6 bases). The J call is in doubt because the DNA end fits TRBJ2-7 better. Germline V gene sequence: CDR1 ENHRY, CDR2 SYGVKD. The length of the CDR3 is 12 residues. The CDR3 loop reads CAIGKGGDEQYF. CDR3 in DNA: TGTGCCATCGGTAAGGGAGGAGACGAGCAGTACTTC.

The V gene is TRBV4-2, the J gene TRBJ2-5; the match to TRBD2 covers 7 bases. The V and J ends lost 5 bases and 4 bases, in that order; junction bases with no gene match: 13. The CDR3 loop spans 16 amino acids. Germline-derived CDR1 and CDR2 are LGHNA and YNFKEQ. CDR3 in DNA: TGTGCCAGCAGCTCTCGTGCGGGGGACGGTATAGAGACCCAGTACTTC. It codes for CASSSRAGDGIETQYF.

In the case of this clone: Other DNA sequences in the sample encode the same CDR3. The chain combines TRBV11-2 with TRBJ2-1, with 10 bases lining up with TRBD2. Germline CDR1 is SGHAT and CDR2 is FQNNGV. Trimming removed 3 bases from V and 13 bases from J; junction bases left unmatched: 12. CDR3 length: 15 residues. CDR3 nucleotide sequence: TGTGCCAGCAGCTTCACAGGACTAGCGGTCGGTGAACAGTTCTTC. It encodes CASSFTGLAVGEQFF.

This clone was recorded a few times. The V and J genes are TRBV27 and TRBJ2-5, with D hard to call. The CDR3 totals 14 residues. In germline, CDR1 is MNHEY, CDR2 SMNVEV (reference sequence). Trimming cost V 4 bases and J 5 bases, with 14 bases left between them. Here the CDR3 DNA reads TGTGCCAGCAGTTCCACCTCGGGTCGTGAGACCCAGTACTTC. Amino acid sequence: CASSSTSGRETQYF.

This clone has just a few counts. The V and J genes are TRBV7-9 and TRBJ1-1; 7 bases line up with TRBD1. Germline lookup yields CDR1 SEHNR and CDR2 FQNEAQ (reference sequence). CDR3 length: 14 residues. The V and J ends lost 5 bases and 3 bases, in that order; junction bases with no gene match: 6. The CDR3 is CASSPQQGYTEAFF. CDR3 nucleotide sequence: TGTGCCAGCAGCCCGCAACAGGGGTACACTGAAGCTTTCTTT.

The chain couples TRBV11-2 to TRBJ2-7, with TRBD1 matching 8 bases. The germline CDR1 and CDR2 sequences are SGHAT and FQNNGV. The CDR3 totals 18 residues. Germline trimming cut 3 bases from V and 0 bases from J; bases unmatched to any gene: 13. CDR3 bases: TGTGCCAGCAGCTTTGCGCACCCAGGGGGCTCTAGCTCCTACGAGCAGTACTTC. Its translation is CASSFAHPGGSSSYEQYF.

This clone has a handful of counts. The chain has TRBV30 and TRBJ1-1; possibly TRBD1 for D (6 bases). CDR1 GTSNPN and CDR2 SVGIG come from the germline V gene (reference sequence). Trimming removed 4 bases at V and 0 bases at J, with 9 bases between. This CDR3 region has 13 residues. In nucleotides, the CDR3 is TGTGCCTGGAAAGACAGGTTGAACACTGAAGCTTTCTTT. It encodes CAWKDRLNTEAFF.

This clone came up a few times. The V call is TRBV6-5, the J call TRBJ1-5; maybe TRBD1 (6 bases). The V gene's germline CDR1 is MNHEY and CDR2 SVGAGI. V lost 3 bases and J 7 bases, leaving 13 bases between the germline ends. CDR3 size: 14 residues. The CDR3 loop is CASSYQGQGQPQHF. In DNA, the CDR3 is TGTGCCAGCAGTTATCAGGGGCAGGGACAGCCCCAGCATTTT.

This clone occurred a few times. The chain has TRBV6-1 and TRBJ1-4; D remains ambiguous. Per the germline V gene, CDR1 is MNHNS and CDR2 is SASEGT. V gave up 6 bases and J gave up 7 bases, with 12 bases separating them. The CDR3 has 13 amino acids. As DNA, the CDR3 is TGTGCCAGCAGCGCCCTGACGGGTGAAAAACTGTTTTTT. The encoded protein is CASSALTGEKLFF.

The V gene is TRBV10-2, the J gene TRBJ2-4; D not certain. The V end lost 0 bases, the J end lost 7 bases, and 16 bases lay between the germline ends. Germline V gene lookup returns CDR1 WSHSY and CDR2 SAAADI. The CDR3 has 16 amino acids. The CDR3 sequence is CASSESKGTHGNIQYF. CDR3 DNA sequence: TGCGCCAGCAGTGAGTCCAAAGGAACCCACGGGAACATTCAGTACTTC.